This T cell receptor beta chain was profiled in a study of blood T cell repertoires in COVID-19. Study-level information: Nucleic acid was either cDNA or gDNA, and it came from T cells, B-cell-depleted T cells, or PBMCs.

The J segment lost 1 base and the V segment lost 5 bases, leaving 9 bases of the junction unmatched. CDR1 is SGHAT and CDR2 is FQNNGV in the germline V gene. The CDR3 is 16 amino acids. Assay used: immunoSEQ multiplex PCR; TCRdb lists only in-frame clones, some missing. The sample records roughly 60,000 clones, about 81% being singletons. The V and J genes are TRBV11-2 and TRBJ2-7, with TRBD1 matching over 9 bases. The sample was peripheral blood. This sequence was found in an elderly man with acute or convalescent COVID-19. The CDR3 protein is CASSLVTGTGSYEQYF. CDR3 nucleotide sequence: TGTGCCAGCAGCCTCGTAACCGGGACAGGGTCCTACGAGCAGTACTTC.